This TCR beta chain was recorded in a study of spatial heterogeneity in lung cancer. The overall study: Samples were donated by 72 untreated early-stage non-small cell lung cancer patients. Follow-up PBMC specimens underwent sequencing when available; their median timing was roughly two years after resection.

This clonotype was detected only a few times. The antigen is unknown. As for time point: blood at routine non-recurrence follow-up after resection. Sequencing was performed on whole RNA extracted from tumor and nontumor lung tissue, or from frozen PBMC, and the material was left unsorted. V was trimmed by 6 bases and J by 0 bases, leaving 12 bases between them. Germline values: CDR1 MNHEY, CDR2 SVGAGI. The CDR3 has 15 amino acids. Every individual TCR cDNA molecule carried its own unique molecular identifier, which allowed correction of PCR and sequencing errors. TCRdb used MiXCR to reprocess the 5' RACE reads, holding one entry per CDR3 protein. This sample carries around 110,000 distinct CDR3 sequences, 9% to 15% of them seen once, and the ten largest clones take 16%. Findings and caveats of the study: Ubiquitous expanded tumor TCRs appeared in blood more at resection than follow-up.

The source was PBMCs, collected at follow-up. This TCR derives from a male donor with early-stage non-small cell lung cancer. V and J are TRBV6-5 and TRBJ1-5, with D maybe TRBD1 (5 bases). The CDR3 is CASSYTGNSNQPQHF. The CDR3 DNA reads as TGTGCCAGCAGCTATACAGGAAATAGCAATCAGCCCCAGCATTTT.